The 25 T cell receptor beta chains given below trace back to one sample, sequenced in a study of T cell repertoires in cytomegalovirus infection. TCRdb redid the calling of the reads with MiXCR, one entry per CDR3 protein. The sample consists of about 600,000 distinct CDR3 sequences, roughly a quarter of them appearing once. The sample taken for sequencing was CD8+ T cells from PBMCs. Every receptor here comes from a human donor in good health (CMV status not recorded). Some clones in this sample may be carry-over from other donors' samples.

This clonotype was recorded at least ten times. This chain uses TRBV7-3 with TRBJ2-5; TRBD1 agrees at 7 bases. Germline CDR1 is SGHTA and CDR2 is FQGTGA. The CDR3 contains 15 residues. Trimming took 3 bases from V and 1 from J; bases not matched to a gene: 5. CDR3 sequence (DNA): TGTGCCAGCAGCTTCCTAGGGGGCCTCCAAGAGACCCAGTACTTC. Translating gives CASSFLGGLQETQYF.

With regard to this clonotype: A single base separates this from a much larger clone, so it may be a read error. CDR3 protein: CASSTAGTGFQDEQYF. The DNA of the CDR3 is TGTGCCAGCAGTACCGCCGGGACAGGGTTTCAGGATGAGCAGTACTTC. The chain combines TRBV12-3 or TRBV12-4 with TRBJ2-1, with 9 bases identical to TRBD1. The closer fit of TRBJ2-7 to the DNA end suggests the J call may be wrong. The CDR3 spans 16 residues.

This rearrangement joins TRBV29-1 to TRBJ1-2; D unclear. Germline CDR1 and CDR2: SQVTM and ANQGSEA. V shed 0 bases and J shed 4 bases, with 3 bases lying between them. CDR3 length equals 11 residues. This CDR3 is CSVEEGYGYTF. CDR3 coding DNA: TGCAGCGTTGAAGAGGGCTATGGCTACACCTTC.

This clonotype occurred a few times. A much larger clone lies a single base off, so this may be a read error. The chain is built from TRBV7-6 and TRBJ2-2; TRBD1 might be the D (5 bases). The CDR3 consists of 16 residues. The germline V gene has CDR1 SGHVS and CDR2 FNYEAQ. The CDR3 DNA follows: TGTGCCAACAGCCTCAAAGGGGTCACGAACACCGGGGAGCTGTTTTTT. Translating gives CANSLKGVTNTGELFF. The full variable domain, in which reference TRBV7-6 and TRBJ2-2 provide the parts outside the CDR3, is GAGVSQSPRYKVTKRGQDVALRCDPISGHVSLYWYRQALGQGPEFLTYFNYEAQQDKSGLPNDRFSAERPEGSISTLTIQRTEQRDSAMYRCANSLKGVTNTGELFFGEGSRLTVL.

The count of this clonotype is one. This may arise from a read error, as a much more abundant clone is one base away. The V gene is TRBV7-2, the J gene TRBJ2-3; 8 bases align to TRBD1. The CDR3 sequence is 13 residues long. CDR1 SGHTA and CDR2 FQGNSA come from the germline V gene. The CDR3 sequence is CASSMTGEDTRYF. The CDR3 region has the DNA TGTGCCAGCAGCATGACAGGGGAAGATACGCGGTATTTT.

The chain uses TRBV12-3 or TRBV12-4 and TRBJ1-1; TRBD1 matches at 7 bases. With V trimmed by 6 bases and J by 0 bases, 13 bases remained unmatched. The CDR3 loop spans 17 amino acids. The CDR3 DNA follows: TGTGCCAGCAGCCTTCGGACAGGTCGACTCATGAACACTGAAGCTTTCTTT. Residues: CASSLRTGRLMNTEAFF.

This clonotype was found a few times. J is TRBJ1-5 and V is TRBV6-6; perhaps TRBD1 as D (5 bases). From germline, CDR1 is MNHNY and CDR2 SVGAGI (reference sequence). The ends were cut back, 0 bases at V and 4 bases at J, with 13 bases in the middle. This CDR3 is 16 amino acids long. This CDR3 reads CASSYSAQGQNQPQHF. The CDR3 DNA reads TGTGCCAGCAGTTACTCGGCTCAGGGTCAAAATCAGCCCCAGCATTTT.

This clonotype was counted at least ten times. V gene TRBV7-2 combines with J gene TRBJ2-3; D gene unclear. The V gene's germline CDR1 is SGHTA and CDR2 FQGNSA. V lost 2 bases to trimming and J lost 2 bases, with 14 bases between them. The length of the CDR3 is 16 residues. The CDR3 coding sequence is TGTGCCAGCAGCTTAAGGTTGTCGCCAAACACAGATACGCAGTATTTT. This encodes CASSLRLSPNTDTQYF.

The chain couples TRBV20-1 to TRBJ2-5, with 8 nucleotides matching TRBD1. With V trimmed by 6 bases and J by 0 bases, 6 bases remained unmatched. This CDR3 is built from 14 residues. Per germline, CDR1 DFQATT and CDR2 SNEGSKA (reference sequence). This chain's CDR3 is CSATLDRDQETQYF. The CDR3 DNA reads as TGCAGTGCCACCCTGGACAGGGACCAAGAGACCCAGTACTTC.

This clonotype occurred many times. The V call is TRBV29-1, the J call TRBJ2-2; D unclear. Trimming stripped 0 bases from V and 5 bases from J, with 1 base between. The CDR3 sequence is 11 residues long. In germline, CDR1 is SQVTM, CDR2 ANQGSEA. This chain's CDR3 is CSVEDTGELFF. The CDR3, as DNA: TGCAGCGTTGAAGATACCGGGGAGCTGTTTTTT.

This clonotype occurred a few times. The chain is built from TRBV19 and TRBJ2-7, with D possibly TRBD2 on 6 matching bases. The V gene's germline CDR1 is LNHDA and CDR2 SQIVND (reference sequence). The CDR3 runs 14 residues. The V end was cut by 6 bases, the J end by 3 bases, with 15 bases between. CDR3 sequence (DNA): TGTGCCAGTAGCCTGGGGTGGGGACTCTACGAGCAGTACTTC. This encodes CASSLGWGLYEQYF.

This clonotype was counted at least ten times. The chain combines TRBV29-1 with TRBJ1-1; D call uncertain. The V end was cut by 4 bases, the J end by 0 bases, with 6 bases between. In germline, CDR1 is SQVTM, CDR2 ANQGSEA. This CDR3 contains 12 residues. The DNA of the CDR3 is TGCAGCGTTGGGAGGCTGAACACTGAAGCTTTCTTT. This gives the protein CSVGRLNTEAFF.

This clonotype occurred a few times. The rearrangement uses TRBV20-1 and TRBJ1-4; D is ambiguous. From germline, CDR1 is DFQATT and CDR2 SNEGSKA (reference sequence). The CDR3 extends over 16 amino acids. The V end lost 1 base, the J end lost 12 bases, and 24 bases lay between the germline ends. The CDR3 here is CSARGRPAALTGELFF. Written as DNA, the CDR3 is TGCAGTGCTAGAGGTCGGCCGGCAGCCCTTACGGGTGAACTGTTTTTT.

About this clonotype: It may be a read error: a sequence one base away is much more abundant. The rearrangement links TRBV7-8 to TRBJ1-1; 7 bases agree with TRBD1. This CDR3 is 13 amino acids long. The V gene's germline CDR1 is SGHVS and CDR2 FQNEAQ. CDR3 loop: CVSSRGQIGAAFF. DNA of the CDR3: TGTGTCAGCAGCCGGGGACAGATAGGAGCGGCTTTCTTT. The full variable domain, with the rest looked up from reference TRBV7-8 and TRBJ1-1, is GAGVSQSPRYKVAKRGQDVALRCDPISGHVSLFWYQQALGQGPEFLTYFQNEAQLDKSGLPSDRFFAERPEGSVSTLKIQRTQQEDSAVYLCVSSRGQIGAAFFGQGTRLTVV.

The rearrangement links TRBV28 to TRBJ2-4; D gene unclear. The CDR3 has 14 amino acids. V was shortened by 4 bases and J by 9 bases, with 16 bases between the two germline ends. Germline V gene lookup returns CDR1 MDHEN and CDR2 SYDVKM. The CDR3 protein is CASSSLAPFPIQYF. The CDR3 region has the DNA TGTGCCAGCAGTTCCCTTGCCCCGTTTCCCATTCAGTACTTC.

This clonotype has a count of ten or more. This chain links TRBV7-6 with TRBJ2-1; 7 bases are a match to TRBD2. CDR1 SGHVS and CDR2 FNYEAQ come from the germline V gene. There are 17 residues in the CDR3. Trimming cost V 5 bases and J 0 bases; bases outside gene matches: 10. This chain's CDR3 is CASSARDGGSSYNEQFF. DNA of the CDR3: TGTGCCAGCAGCGCCAGGGACGGGGGGAGCTCCTACAATGAGCAGTTCTTC.

This clonotype was recorded many times. The genes are TRBV12-3 or TRBV12-4 and TRBJ1-1; 8 nucleotides align to TRBD1. Trimming cost V 2 bases and J 6 bases; bases outside gene matches: 5. This CDR3 contains 14 residues. For the CDR3, the DNA is TGTGCCAGCAGTTTATCGACAGGGGAGGCTGAAGCTTTCTTT. Translated: CASSLSTGEAEAFF.

At least ten counts were recorded for this clonotype. The rearrangement links TRBV11-2 to TRBJ2-7; TRBD2 might be the D (6 bases). The V end lost 4 bases, the J end lost 4 bases, and 11 bases lay between the germline ends. The CDR3 has 13 amino acids. Germline V gene data show CDR1 as SGHAT and CDR2 as FQNNGV. CDR3 amino acids: CASSWRAPYEQYV. CDR3 sequence (DNA): TGTGCCAGCAGCTGGAGGGCGCCGTACGAGCAGTACGTC.

This clonotype was detected only once. CDR3 in amino acids: CASSADRGWNEKLFF. In nucleotides, the CDR3 is TGTGCCAGCTCAGCCGACAGGGGGTGGAATGAAAAACTGTTTTTT. The chain uses TRBV18 and TRBJ1-4; 9 bases map to TRBD1. V lost 5 bases and J lost 5; bases outside the gene matches: 6. The CDR3 covers 15 residues. Germline lookup yields CDR1 KGHSH and CDR2 LQKENI.

This clonotype was seen repeatedly, ten times or more. The V and J genes are TRBV6-2 or TRBV6-3 and TRBJ2-1, with a tentative D call TRBD2 (5 bases). The V gene's germline CDR1 is MNHEY and CDR2 SVGEGT. The CDR3 is made up of 14 amino acids. V lost 7 bases to trimming and J lost 4 bases, with 14 bases between them. This CDR3 reads CASMDRAAYNEQFF. The DNA for the CDR3 is TGTGCCAGCATGGATCGAGCGGCTTACAATGAGCAGTTCTTC.

This clonotype was detected only once. This chain uses TRBV28 with TRBJ2-7; D call uncertain. V lost 5 bases and J 0 bases, leaving 14 bases between the germline ends. Germline CDR1 MDHEN, CDR2 SYDVKM. CDR3 length: 15 amino acids. The chain's CDR3 is CASSAPRVPSYEQYF. CDR3 in DNA: TGTGCCAGCAGTGCCCCCCGGGTTCCCTCCTACGAGCAGTACTTC.

This chain connects TRBV6-4 to TRBJ1-2; maybe TRBD1 (6 bases). The germline gives CDR1 MRHNA, CDR2 SNTAGT. The CDR3 consists of 16 residues. The V end was cut by 0 bases, the J end by 7 bases, with 18 bases between. This CDR3 reads CASSDSFRGFNGGYTF. CDR3 DNA: TGTGCCAGCAGTGACTCTTTTAGGGGGTTTAACGGTGGCTACACCTTC.

In its sample, this clonotype was seen a few times. The chain links TRBV2 to TRBJ1-2; 7 bases fit TRBD1. V was pared by 7 bases and J by 1 base, with 6 bases of the junction left unmatched. Germline V gene sequence: CDR1 SNHLY, CDR2 FYNNEI. This CDR3 spans 14 amino acids. The CDR3 protein is CASNRGPHNYGYTF. Written as DNA, the CDR3 is TGTGCCAGCAACAGGGGACCCCATAACTATGGCTACACCTTC.

This sequence joins TRBV14 and TRBJ2-2, with 7 bases identical to TRBD2. This CDR3 spans 17 amino acids. After removal of 0 bases from V and 0 bases from J, the junction contained 4 bases not matched to a gene. The germline gives CDR1 SGHDN, CDR2 FVKESK. CDR3 DNA sequence: TGTGCCAGCAGCCAAGATGGTCGGGGGGCGAACACCGGGGAGCTGTTTTTT. It yields the protein CASSQDGRGANTGELFF.

Only a few counts were recorded for this clonotype. The chain carries TRBV2 and TRBJ2-3; D might be TRBD1 (5 bases). CDR1 is SNHLY, CDR2 FYNNEI, per germline. This CDR3 is built from 15 residues. The V and J ends lost 7 bases and 2 bases respectively, with 16 bases between them. CDR3 amino acids: CASINTREFTDTQYF. DNA for the CDR3: TGTGCCAGCATAAATACCAGGGAATTCACAGATACGCAGTATTTT.